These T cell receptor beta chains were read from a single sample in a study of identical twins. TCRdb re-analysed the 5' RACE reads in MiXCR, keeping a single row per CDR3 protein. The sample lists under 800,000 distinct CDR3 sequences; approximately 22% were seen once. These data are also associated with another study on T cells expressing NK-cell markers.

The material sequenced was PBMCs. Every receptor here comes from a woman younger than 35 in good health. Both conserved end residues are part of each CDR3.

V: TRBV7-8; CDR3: CASSLDPRDQPQHF
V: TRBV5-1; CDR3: CASSLNDPKPTDTQYF
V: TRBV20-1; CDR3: CSAQVQGVVTEAFF
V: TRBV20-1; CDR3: CSASRGQSSTGSTQYF
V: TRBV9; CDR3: CASSVGYRETQYF
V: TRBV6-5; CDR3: CASSYVRRSADTQYF
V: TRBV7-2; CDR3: CASSLALTSGRSYEQYF
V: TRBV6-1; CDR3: CASSEWRLGLAEETQYF
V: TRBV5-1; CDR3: CASSLLRGDPSYNEQFF
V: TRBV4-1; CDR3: CASSLFSGGAADTQYF
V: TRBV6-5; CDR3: CASSYAVTNEQFF
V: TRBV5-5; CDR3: CASIRGALSYEQYF
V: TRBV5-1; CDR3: CASSIEERDTQYF
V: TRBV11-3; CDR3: CASTSGLAVQETQYF
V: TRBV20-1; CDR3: CSVASGGYGYTF
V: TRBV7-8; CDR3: CASSLSEGASEQFF
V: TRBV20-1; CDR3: CSAEGYYNEQFF
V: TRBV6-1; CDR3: CASSELQGAMTQYF
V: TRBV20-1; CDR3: CSQLRDFTDTQYF
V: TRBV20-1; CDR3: CSAGKGQGWTF
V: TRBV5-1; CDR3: CASREGKGQPQHF
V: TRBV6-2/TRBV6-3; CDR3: CASSYSGQIGQGFYEQYF
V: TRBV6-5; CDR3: CAIRQGYEQFF
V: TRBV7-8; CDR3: CASSFSKFVFENEQFF
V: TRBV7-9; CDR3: CASSSFRAYNEQFF
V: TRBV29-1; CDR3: CSAYHRGYNEQFF
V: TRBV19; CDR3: CATWGRVEQFF
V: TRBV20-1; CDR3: CSARVGNNEQFF
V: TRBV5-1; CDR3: CASSSVPGARDTEAFF
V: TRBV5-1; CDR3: CASSQPLENTEAFF
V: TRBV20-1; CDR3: CSVRKAGTGGREQYF
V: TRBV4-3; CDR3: CASSQEVGRSSYNEQFF
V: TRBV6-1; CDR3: CASSARQGNYGYTF
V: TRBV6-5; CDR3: CASSYSAAGVSEQFF
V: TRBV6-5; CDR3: CASSYPLAGGQSSYNEQFF